Below are 22 T cell receptor beta chains sequenced from a single sample in a study of blood T cell repertoires in COVID-19. Clones were read by immunoSEQ multiplex PCR, and TCRdb kept only the in-frame ones, dropping some. Among fewer than 250,000 clones, roughly 87% were seen once, and the ten largest hold 2% to 3%. Sequenced sample: PBMCs or T cells enriched from blood (not recorded which). These TCRs come from a woman in her twenties or thirties with acute COVID-19.

CDR3 sequence: CASRRDRESTGELFF. CDR3 sequence (DNA): TGTGCCAGCAGACGGGACAGGGAGAGCACCGGGGAGCTGTTTTTT. The V gene is TRBV7-2, the J gene TRBJ2-2, with 9 bases aligning to TRBD1. Germline V gene data show CDR1 as SGHTA and CDR2 as FQGNSA. With V trimmed by 6 bases and J by 4 bases, 6 bases remained unmatched. The CDR3 is made up of 15 amino acids.

This chain uses TRBV6-2 or TRBV6-3 with TRBJ2-1; D may be TRBD1 (6 bases). Germline V CDR1 and CDR2: MNHEY, SVGEGT. The CDR3 extends over 17 amino acids. Trimming shortened V by 6 bases and J by 2 bases, and 20 bases separated the two germline ends. The CDR3 DNA reads as TGTGCCAGCAGCCCTCTGGGACAACGTATGACCTACAATGAGCAGTTCTTC. Amino acids: CASSPLGQRMTYNEQFF.

This chain joins TRBV5-1 and TRBJ1-1, with TRBD1 matching over 8 bases. From germline, CDR1 is SGHRS and CDR2 YFSETQ. V was clipped by 0 bases and J by 4 bases; unmatched bases: 2. The CDR3 is 14 residues long. This chain's CDR3 is CASSLGQGITEAFF. CDR3 nucleotides: TGCGCCAGCAGCTTGGGACAGGGGATCACTGAAGCTTTCTTT.

V usage is TRBV27 and J usage is TRBJ1-1; TRBD1 agrees at 10 bases. The ends lost 2 bases at V and 6 bases at J; junction bases unmatched: 3. The CDR3 consists of 14 residues. The germline gives CDR1 MNHEY, CDR2 SMNVEV (reference sequence). The CDR3 coding sequence is TGTGCCAGCAGTTTACACGGGACAGGGGCTGAAGCTTTCTTT. It specifies CASSLHGTGAEAFF.

The V call is TRBV19, the J call TRBJ1-5; a weak D match, TRBD1 (6 bases). The V gene lost 5 bases and the J gene lost 3 bases, with 11 bases spanning the gap. This CDR3 comprises 14 residues. CDR1 and CDR2 from the germline V gene are LNHDA and SQIVND (reference sequence). The CDR3 region has the DNA TGTGCCAGTAGTGCTACAGGGCCCAATCAGCCCCAGCATTTT. Amino acid sequence: CASSATGPNQPQHF.

V and J are TRBV4-3 and TRBJ2-1; maybe TRBD2 (5 bases). Germline V gene lookup returns CDR1 LGHNA and CDR2 YSLEER. The CDR3 sequence is 15 residues long. V was clipped by 4 bases and J by 5 bases, with 15 bases between them. The chain's CDR3 is CASSLQLDSNNEQFF. In DNA, the CDR3 is TGCGCCAGCAGCCTTCAACTAGATTCCAACAATGAGCAGTTCTTC.

This clone was detected a few times. The V and J genes are TRBV5-1 and TRBJ1-2, with a weak D call TRBD1 (6 bases). The V end lost 3 bases, the J end lost 8 bases, and 26 bases lay between the germline ends. The CDR3 covers 17 residues. Germline CDR1 is SGHRS and CDR2 is YFSETQ. This CDR3 is CASSSGQVRIPFKGYTF. In DNA, the CDR3 is TGCGCCAGCAGCTCGGGACAAGTGAGGATTCCCTTTAAGGGCTACACCTTC.

The chain is built from TRBV7-2 and TRBJ1-2, with D maybe TRBD1 (5 bases). Germline CDR1 SGHTA, CDR2 FQGNSA. V lost 3 bases and J lost 4, with 9 bases in between. This CDR3 spans 13 amino acids. CDR3 amino acids: CASSFGQVYGYTF. In DNA, the CDR3 is TGTGCCAGCAGCTTTGGACAAGTCTATGGCTACACCTTC.

The rearrangement links TRBV12-3 or TRBV12-4 to TRBJ1-1, with D unresolved. The V end lost 1 base, the J end lost 4 bases, and 7 bases lay between the germline ends. This CDR3 region has 13 residues. CDR3 protein: CASSLEYSTEAFF. Here the CDR3 DNA reads TGTGCCAGCAGTTTAGAGTACAGCACTGAAGCTTTCTTT.

The chain combines TRBV7-9 with TRBJ1-4; D is unclear. CDR1 is SEHNR, CDR2 FQNEAQ, per germline (reference sequence). The V and J ends lost 3 bases and 3 bases respectively, with 8 bases between them. The CDR3 is 14 residues long. As DNA, the CDR3 is TGTGCCAGCAGCTTTCGGGATTCTAATGAAAAACTGTTTTTT. Residues: CASSFRDSNEKLFF.

The rearrangement joins TRBV5-1 to TRBJ1-3, with unresolved D. The CDR3 sequence is 16 residues long. Germline lookup yields CDR1 SGHRS and CDR2 YFSETQ. Trimming left V 0 bases short and J 0 bases short, with 10 bases between. The CDR3 DNA reads TGCGCCAGCAGCTTGGATGGACTGGGCTCTGGAAACACCATATATTTT. It translates to CASSLDGLGSGNTIYF.

The chain recombines TRBV7-2 with TRBJ1-2; TRBD1 matches 7 bases. J was trimmed by 2 bases and V by 6 bases; bases with no gene match: 15. CDR1 is SGHTA, CDR2 FQGNSA, per germline. The CDR3 length is 17 residues. The chain's CDR3 is CASSRKLRGPKNYGYTF. CDR3 nucleotide sequence: TGTGCCAGCAGTCGTAAACTTAGGGGGCCAAAGAACTATGGCTACACCTTC.

V usage is TRBV19 and J usage is TRBJ2-7, with D unresolved. V lost 1 base and J lost 2, with 12 bases in between. The CDR3 is made up of 15 amino acids. Germline V CDR1 and CDR2: LNHDA, SQIVND (reference sequence). DNA for the CDR3: TGTGCCAGTAGTATAGTCGGCAGGTCAACCTACGAGCAGTACTTC. Protein: CASSIVGRSTYEQYF.

This chain joins TRBV5-1 and TRBJ2-5, with 7 bases matching TRBD1. The CDR3 consists of 15 residues. The trim removed 4 bases at V and 1 base at J, leaving 7 bases unmatched. Germline V CDR1 and CDR2: SGHRS, YFSETQ. The CDR3 DNA reads as TGCGCCAGCAGCACGGGACAGCACCTCCAAGAGACCCAGTACTTC. Encoded protein: CASSTGQHLQETQYF.

The rearrangement uses TRBV20-1 and TRBJ2-3; a possible D gene is TRBD2 (6 bases). Trimming shortened V by 3 bases and J by 4 bases, and 20 bases separated the two germline ends. CDR3 size: 16 residues. The V gene's germline CDR1 is DFQATT and CDR2 SNEGSKA (reference sequence). CDR3 coding DNA: TGCAGTGCTAGTCCTGTCTGGGCTAGCGACGCAGATACGCAGTATTTT. Translating it yields CSASPVWASDADTQYF.

V is TRBV5-1 and J is TRBJ2-1; 14 bases fit TRBD2. CDR1 and CDR2 (germline): SGHRS, YFSETQ. CDR3 length equals 17 residues. With V trimmed by 2 bases and J by 7 bases, 8 bases remained unmatched. The CDR3 nucleotides read TGCGCCAGCAGCTTAACGACTAGCGGGGGGGCGTTTAATGAGCAGTTCTTC. Its protein product is CASSLTTSGGAFNEQFF.

CDR3 in amino acids: CASSFSLTGAGYTF. In DNA form, the CDR3 reads TGTGCCAGCAGCTTTAGTCTGACAGGCGCTGGCTACACCTTC. The chain carries TRBV5-6 and TRBJ1-2, with D possibly TRBD1 on 6 matching bases. V was shortened by 2 bases and J by 7 bases, with 15 bases between the two germline ends. This CDR3 has 14 amino acids. Germline V gene lookup returns CDR1 SGHDT and CDR2 YYEEEE.

This rearrangement joins TRBV4-1 to TRBJ2-1; 8 positions match TRBD2. The V and J ends lost 1 base and 7 bases, in that order; junction bases with no gene match: 6. CDR1 is MGHRA and CDR2 is YSYEKL in the germline V gene. The CDR3 runs to 15 residues. The CDR3 nucleotides are TGCGCCAGCAGCCAAGCGGGGGGGCCCCTGAATGAGCAGTTCTTC. Amino acid sequence: CASSQAGGPLNEQFF.

The chain recombines TRBV6-4 with TRBJ1-4; no reliable D call. V lost 4 bases to trimming and J lost 5 bases, with 8 bases between them. In germline, CDR1 is MRHNA, CDR2 SNTAGT. The CDR3 consists of 13 residues. The CDR3 is CASSAAENEKLFF. As DNA, the CDR3 is TGTGCCAGCAGTGCGGCGGAAAATGAAAAACTGTTTTTT.

V and J are TRBV7-9 and TRBJ2-7; D might be TRBD2 (5 bases). Germline CDR1 is SEHNR and CDR2 is FQNEAQ (reference sequence). Between the trimmed V and J ends, which lost 5 bases and 3 bases, there was a span of 8 bases. CDR3 length: 12 amino acids. As DNA, the CDR3 is TGTGCCAGCAGCCCCGGGATCTACGAGCAGTACTTC. Protein sequence: CASSPGIYEQYF.

This sequence joins TRBV5-5 and TRBJ2-7; the D is unclear. Deletions cut 0 bases from V and 0 bases from J, with 16 bases between. The CDR3 has 17 residues. Germline CDR1 reads SGHKS; CDR2 reads YYEKEE (reference sequence). The CDR3 loop reads CASSLGPPAPSSYEQYF. CDR3 DNA: TGTGCCAGCAGCTTGGGCCCCCCGGCCCCTAGCTCCTACGAGCAGTACTTC.

The rearrangement links TRBV5-5 to TRBJ2-1; 9 bases match TRBD1. Germline V gene sequence: CDR1 SGHKS, CDR2 YYEKEE (reference sequence). This CDR3 comprises 15 residues. V lost 6 bases and J lost 9; bases outside the gene matches: 13. DNA for the CDR3: TGTGCCAGCAACCCACCCGGGACAGGGTTCGGTGAGCAGTTCTTC. As protein: CASNPPGTGFGEQFF. Drawing the rest from reference TRBV5-5 and TRBJ2-1, the complete variable domain is DAGVTQSPTHLIKTRGQQVTLRCSPISGHKSVSWYQQVLGQGPQFIFQYYEKEERGRGNFPDRFSARQFPNYSSELNVNALLLGDSALYLCASNPPGTGFGEQFFGPGTRLTVL.